The clone carrying this TCR beta chain was seen many times. This sample was taken from a study of T cell repertoires in cytomegalovirus infection. Germline CDR1 reads MNHEY; CDR2 reads SVGEGT. V was pared by 2 bases and J by 0 bases, with 17 bases between. CDR3 length: 18 residues. Via MiXCR, TCRdb re-called the reads, giving one row per CDR3 protein. The data contain some 97,000 distinct CDR3 sequences, less than 25% of them singletons. This clonotype was obtained from a human donor in good health (CMV status not recorded). Some clones in this sample may be carry-over from other donors' samples. This chain joins TRBV6-2 or TRBV6-3 and TRBJ2-1, with D perhaps TRBD2 (6 bases). The sequenced material came from CD8+ T cells from PBMCs. In DNA form, the CDR3 reads TGTGCCAGCAGTTACGTCGATCACTTAGCGGACTCCTACAATGAGCAGTTCTTC. This codes for CASSYVDHLADSYNEQFF.